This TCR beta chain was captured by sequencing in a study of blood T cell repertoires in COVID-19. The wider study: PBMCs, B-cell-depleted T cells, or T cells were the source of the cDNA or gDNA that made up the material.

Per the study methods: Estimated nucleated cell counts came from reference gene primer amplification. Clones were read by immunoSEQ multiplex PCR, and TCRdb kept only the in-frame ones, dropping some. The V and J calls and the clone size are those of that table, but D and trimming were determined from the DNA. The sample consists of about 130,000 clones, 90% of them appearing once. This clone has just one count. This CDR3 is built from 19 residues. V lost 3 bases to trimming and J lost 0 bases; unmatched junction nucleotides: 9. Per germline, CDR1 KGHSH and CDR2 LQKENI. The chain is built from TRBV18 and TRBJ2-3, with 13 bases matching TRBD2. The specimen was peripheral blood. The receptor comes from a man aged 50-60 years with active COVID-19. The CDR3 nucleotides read TGTGCCAGCTCACCTCTTGGACTAGCGGGAGCCCCGAGCACAGATACGCAGTATTTT. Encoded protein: CASSPLGLAGAPSTDTQYF. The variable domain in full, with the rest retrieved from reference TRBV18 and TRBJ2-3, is NAGVMQNPRHLVRRRGQEARLRCSPMKGHSHVYWYRQLPEEGLKFMVYLQKENIIDESGMPKERFSAEFPKEGPSILRIQQVVRGDSAAYFCASSPLGLAGAPSTDTQYFGPGTRLTVL.